These T cell receptor beta chains were read from a single sample in a study of relationships among human T cell subsets. TCRdb itself ran the multiplex PCR reads through MiXCR, one entry per CDR3 protein. The table lists roughly 13,000 distinct CDR3 sequences, roughly 68% of them singletons. Sample: CD4+ Th1 cells sorted from blood. The receptors were gathered from a man in his forties or fifties in good health. The CDR3 runs from the conserved cysteine through the conserved F or W. The order of the fields is J gene, V gene, D gene, clone size, CDR3 DNA, CDR3 protein. The D gene is left open where the match is weak. Some rows have no size entry. The others give once, few or many, or a class for an expanded clone.

TRBJ1-1 | TRBV5-1 | - | - | TGCGCCAGCAGCTCTGATCAGGGGAATACTGAAGCTTTCTTT | CASSSDQGNTEAFF
TRBJ2-5 | TRBV20-1 | - | medium-sized | TGCAGTGCTAGCCCTGGAGTTGTAGAGACCCAGTACTTC | CSASPGVVETQYF
TRBJ2-3 | TRBV24-1 | - | - | TGTGCCAGCAGCCTCAGGCCCACAGATACGCAGTATTTT | CASSLRPTDTQYF
TRBJ2-7 | TRBV20-1 | TRBD1 | - | TGCAGTGCTTTCCCTCAGGGGGCGGGGAATAACTACGAGCAGTACTTC | CSAFPQGAGNNYEQYF
TRBJ1-2 | TRBV14 | - | medium-sized | TGTGCCAGCAGCCAAGCGTCAATCTATGGCTACACCTTC | CASSQASIYGYTF
TRBJ1-1 | TRBV28 | TRBD1 | - | TGTGCCAGCAGGTCGACAGGGCGGATGAACACTGAAGCTTTCTTT | CASRSTGRMNTEAFF
TRBJ2-3 | TRBV28 | TRBD2 | - | TGTGCCAGCAGTTTAGCGGGAGCCACAGATACGCAGTATTTT | CASSLAGATDTQYF
TRBJ1-1 | TRBV28 | - | - | TGTGCCAGCAGCGAGGGGGGGTACACTGAAGCTTTCTTT | CASSEGGYTEAFF
TRBJ2-3 | TRBV29-1 | - | - | TGCAGCGTTGAAGGTCGGAGGGGGGGCACAGATACGCAGTATTTT | CSVEGRRGGTDTQYF
TRBJ2-3 | TRBV6-5 | TRBD1 | once | TGTGCCAGCAGTTACCCGGGACAGGGTGTGTCAGATACGCAGTATTTT | CASSYPGQGVSDTQYF
TRBJ2-5 | TRBV18 | - | - | TGTGCCAGCTCACCTGGAGAGACCCAGTACTTC | CASSPGETQYF
TRBJ2-7 | TRBV19 | TRBD1 | few | TGTGCCAGTAGTATAGCTATGACAGGGGACCCCTACGAGCAGTACTTC | CASSIAMTGDPYEQYF
TRBJ2-7 | TRBV18 | - | - | TGTGCCAGCTCACCAAGAAGGGCTTCCTACGAGCAGTACTTC | CASSPRRASYEQYF